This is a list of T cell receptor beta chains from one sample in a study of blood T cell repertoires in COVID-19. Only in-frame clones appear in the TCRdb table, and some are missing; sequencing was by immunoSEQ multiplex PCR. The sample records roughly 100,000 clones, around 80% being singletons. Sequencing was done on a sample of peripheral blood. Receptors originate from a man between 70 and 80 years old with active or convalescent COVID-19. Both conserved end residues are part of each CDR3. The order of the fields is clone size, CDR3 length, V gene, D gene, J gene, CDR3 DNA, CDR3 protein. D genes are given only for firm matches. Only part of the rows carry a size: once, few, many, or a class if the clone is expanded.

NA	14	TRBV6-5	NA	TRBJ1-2	TGTGCCACGACTCGTGTCGGGGCTAACTATGGCTACACCTTC	CATTRVGANYGYTF
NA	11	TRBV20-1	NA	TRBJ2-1	TGCAGTGCTGGGACACACAATGAGCAGTTCTTC	CSAGTHNEQFF
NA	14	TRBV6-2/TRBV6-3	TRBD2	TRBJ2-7	TGTGCCAGCAGTACTAGCGGGAGGACCTACGAGCAGTACTTC	CASSTSGRTYEQYF
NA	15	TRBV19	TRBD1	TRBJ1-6	TGTGCCAGTAGTACCAGGGGGCAGCGGAATTCACCCCTCCACTTT	CASSTRGQRNSPLHF
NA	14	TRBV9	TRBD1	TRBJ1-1	TGTGCCAGCAGCGTCGGACAGGGCAACACTGAAGCTTTCTTT	CASSVGQGNTEAFF
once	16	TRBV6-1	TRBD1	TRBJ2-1	TGTGCCAGCAGTGGGATTACAGGGGGCTCCTACAATGAGCAGTTCTTC	CASSGITGGSYNEQFF
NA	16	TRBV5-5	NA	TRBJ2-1	TGTGCCAGCAGCCCCGGTGGAGGGAGGAGTTACAATGAGCAGTTCTTC	CASSPGGGRSYNEQFF
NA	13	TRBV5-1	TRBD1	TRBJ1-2	TGCGCCAGCAGCCCAGACAGGGAGCAAGGCTACACCTTC	CASSPDREQGYTF
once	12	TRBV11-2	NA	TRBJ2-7	TGTGCCAGCAGCCGGACTGAGCACGAGCAGTACTTC	CASSRTEHEQYF
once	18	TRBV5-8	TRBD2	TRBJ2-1	TGTGCCAGCAGCTTTTCCGGGACTAGCGGGGGGGGCTACAATGAGCAGTTCTTC	CASSFSGTSGGGYNEQFF
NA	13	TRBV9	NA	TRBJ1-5	TGTGCCAGCAGCGGCGGGGTCAATCAGCCCCAGCATTTT	CASSGGVNQPQHF
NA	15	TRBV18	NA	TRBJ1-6	TGTGCCAGCTCACCAGGACAACTGAGCCGGTCACCCCTCCACTTT	CASSPGQLSRSPLHF
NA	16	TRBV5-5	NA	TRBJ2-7	TGTGCCAGCAGCTTAAGGTCCCGGGGGGCGGACTACGAGCAGTACTTC	CASSLRSRGADYEQYF
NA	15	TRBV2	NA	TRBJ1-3	TGTGCCAGCAGCCCCTTGACAGGCTCTGGAAACACCATATATTTT	CASSPLTGSGNTIYF
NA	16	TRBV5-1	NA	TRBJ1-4	TGCGCCAGCAGCCAGGACAGTGTTGCAACTAATGAAAAACTGTTTTTT	CASSQDSVATNEKLFF
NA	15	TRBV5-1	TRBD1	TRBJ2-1	TGCGCCAGCACCCTCGGGACAGCCTCCTACAATGAGCAGTTCTTC	CASTLGTASYNEQFF
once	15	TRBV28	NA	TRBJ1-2	TGTGCCAGCAAGGGAGGGTCCTCCCGTGGCTATGGCTACACCTTC	CASKGGSSRGYGYTF
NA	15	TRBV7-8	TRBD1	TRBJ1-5	TGTGCCAGCAGTACCGGGACAGGGCCCAATCAGCCCCAGCATTTT	CASSTGTGPNQPQHF
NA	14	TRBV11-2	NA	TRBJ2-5	TGTGCCAGCAGCTTAGGCCAGGGTGGAGAGACCCAGTACTTC	CASSLGQGGETQYF
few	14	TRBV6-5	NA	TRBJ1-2	TGTGCCAGCAGCGAGACCTTGGGGGGGGATGGCTACACCTTC	CASSETLGGDGYTF
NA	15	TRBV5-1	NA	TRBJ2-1	TGCGCCAGCAGCTTGGGGCGGGGGCTCTACAATGAGCAGTTCTTC	CASSLGRGLYNEQFF
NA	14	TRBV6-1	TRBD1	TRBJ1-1	TGTGCCAGCAGTGACGAGGGGGCAATCACTGAAGCTTTCTTT	CASSDEGAITEAFF
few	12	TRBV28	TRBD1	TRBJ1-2	TGTGCCAGCAGCAGGACAGGCCGGGGCTACACCTTC	CASSRTGRGYTF
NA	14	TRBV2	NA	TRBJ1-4	TGTGCCAGCAGGTCCGGGACTTACGATGAAAAACTGTTTTTT	CASRSGTYDEKLFF
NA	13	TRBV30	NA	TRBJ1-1	TGTGCCTGGAGTGGGAGTCTGAACACTGAAGCTTTCTTT	CAWSGSLNTEAFF
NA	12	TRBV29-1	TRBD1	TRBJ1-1	TGCAGCGTTCACAGGGGTTGGACTGAAGCTTTCTTT	CSVHRGWTEAFF
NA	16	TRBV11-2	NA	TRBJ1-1	TGTGCCAGCAGCTTCATAAAACAGGGCAGCGTCACTGAAGCTTTCTTT	CASSFIKQGSVTEAFF
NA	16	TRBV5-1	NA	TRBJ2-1	TGCGCCAGCAGTCCTCTGTCCGCGGTTACCTACAATGAGCAGTTCTTC	CASSPLSAVTYNEQFF
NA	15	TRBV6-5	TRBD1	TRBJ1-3	TGTGCCAGCAGTTCCGGGACAGGGCGGGGAAACACCATATATTTT	CASSSGTGRGNTIYF
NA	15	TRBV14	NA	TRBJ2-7	TGTGCCAGCAGCCAAGGGCGGGGACCCTCCTACGAGCAGTACTTC	CASSQGRGPSYEQYF
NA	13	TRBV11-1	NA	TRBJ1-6	TGTGCCAGCAGCTTAGCCGGGAGTTCACCCCTCCACTTT	CASSLAGSSPLHF
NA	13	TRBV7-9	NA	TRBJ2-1	TGTGCCAGCTCAAGGTCGGGAGTGAATGAGCAGTTCTTC	CASSRSGVNEQFF
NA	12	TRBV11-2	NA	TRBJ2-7	TGTGCCAGCAGCTTTTCCAGGGGCGAGCAGTACTTC	CASSFSRGEQYF
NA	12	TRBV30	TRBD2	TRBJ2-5	TGTGCCTGGAATAGCGGGGCGCAGACCCAGTACTTC	CAWNSGAQTQYF
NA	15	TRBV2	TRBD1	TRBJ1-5	TGTGCCAGCAGTGAAGACAGGGGGCTCGGGAGGCCCCAGCATTTT	CASSEDRGLGRPQHF
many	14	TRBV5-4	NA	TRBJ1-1	TGTGCCAGCAGTTCCGACATAGATGACACTGAAGCTTTCTTT	CASSSDIDDTEAFF
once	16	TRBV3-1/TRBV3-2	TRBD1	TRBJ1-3	TGTGCCAGCAGCCAAGTAACAGGGGGCTCTGGAAACACCATATATTTT	CASSQVTGGSGNTIYF
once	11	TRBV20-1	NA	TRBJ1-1	TGCAGTGCTAGTTCTCCGGGTGAAGCTTTCTTT	CSASSPGEAFF
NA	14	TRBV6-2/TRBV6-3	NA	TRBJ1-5	TGTGCCAGCAGTTCGGACACCTACAATCAGCCCCAGCATTTT	CASSSDTYNQPQHF
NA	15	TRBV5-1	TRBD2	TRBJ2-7	TGCGCCAGCAGTCCGGATCCTAGCGGGATCGACGAGCAGTACTTC	CASSPDPSGIDEQYF
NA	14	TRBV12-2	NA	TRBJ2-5	TGTGCAAGTCGCTTTGCCGGGAGCGAAGAGACCCAGTACTTC	CASRFAGSEETQYF
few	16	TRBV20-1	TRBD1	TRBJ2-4	TGCAGTGCTAGTACCCTTAACAGGGGGGCCAAAAACATTCAGTACTTC	CSASTLNRGAKNIQYF
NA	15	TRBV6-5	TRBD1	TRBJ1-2	TGTGCCAGCAGGATCCCCCTGACAGGGGTCGACGGCTACACCTTC	CASRIPLTGVDGYTF
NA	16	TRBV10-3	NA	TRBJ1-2	TGTGCCATCAGCCTCGGTTTAAGTACCGCTAACTATGGCTACACCTTC	CAISLGLSTANYGYTF
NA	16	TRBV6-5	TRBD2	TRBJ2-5	TGTGCCAGCAGTTCTTGGACTAGCGGGTTACAAGAGACCCAGTACTTC	CASSSWTSGLQETQYF
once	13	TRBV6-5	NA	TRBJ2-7	TGTGCCAGCAGTTACTCAGCGGGTGACGAGCAGTACTTC	CASSYSAGDEQYF
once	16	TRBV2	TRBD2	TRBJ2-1	TGTGCCAGCAGGGATATAGCGGGAGGCACCTACAATGAGCAGTTCTTC	CASRDIAGGTYNEQFF